The 8 T cell receptor beta chains given below trace back to one sample, sequenced in a study of beta chain bispecific antibodies for T cell cancers. Study-level points and caveats: After anti-TRBV12 rather than anti-CD19 exposure, TRBV12-3 made up 98.9% less of total TRBV signal. In these mixed samples, most targeted TRBV reads derived from the leukemia cell line.

For these receptors, no antigen is known. Expansion lasted 2 to 3 days, with either anti-CD3 antibody OKT3 or CD3/CD28 beads. TCRdb analysed the 5' RACE reads with MiXCR anew, one entry per CDR3 protein. This table holds 20,000 to 25,000 distinct CDR3 sequences, about 2% found once. The sample here was healthy donor T cells cultured with leukemia cells, taken from a culture containing a bispecific antibody targeting TCR Vbeta12. Every receptor here comes from a human donor in good health. Some clones in this sample may be carry-over from other donors' samples.

This clonotype was seen many times. The chain joins TRBV4-1 to TRBJ2-7; 10 bases agree with TRBD2. The germline gives CDR1 MGHRA, CDR2 YSYEKL. V lost 1 base and J lost 1; bases outside the gene matches: 4. The CDR3 is 16 residues long. CDR3 in DNA: TGCGCCAGCAGCCAAGGAGAGCGGGGGGGATCCTACGAGCAGTACTTC. Translating gives CASSQGERGGSYEQYF.

This clonotype has ten or more counts. J is TRBJ1-1 and V is TRBV14, with D tentatively TRBD1 (6 bases). The CDR3 is 14 residues long. Germline loops: CDR1 SGHDN, CDR2 FVKESK. Trimming stripped 4 bases from V and 6 bases from J, with 15 bases between. As DNA, the CDR3 is TGTGCCAGCAGCCTCATCAGGGGTAGCGCTGAAGCTTTCTTT. Its translation: CASSLIRGSAEAFF.

The table lists this clonotype with many counts. The chain has TRBV5-1 and TRBJ2-3; either TRBD1 or TRBD2 may supply D (5 bases each). V lost 4 bases and J 0 bases, leaving 12 bases between the germline ends. Germline V gene data show CDR1 as SGHRS and CDR2 as YFSETQ. This CDR3 has 15 amino acids. This CDR3 is CASSPWDGSTDTQYF. In DNA form, the CDR3 reads TGCGCCAGCAGCCCATGGGACGGGAGCACAGATACGCAGTATTTT.

The chain employs TRBV5-4 and TRBJ2-2; 8 bases map to TRBD2. J lost 4 bases, V lost 5 bases, and 10 bases had no gene match. Germline V gives CDR1 SGHNT, CDR2 YYREEE (reference sequence). The CDR3 contains 16 residues. The CDR3 sequence is CASSEGVAGITGELFF. Written as DNA, the CDR3 is TGTGCCAGCAGTGAAGGGGTAGCGGGGATCACCGGGGAGCTGTTTTTT.

This clonotype was seen only a few times. V gene TRBV30 combines with J gene TRBJ1-2, with D unresolved. CDR1 GTSNPN and CDR2 SVGIG come from the germline V gene (reference sequence). The length of the CDR3 is 14 residues. V gave up 1 base and J gave up 7 bases, with 16 bases separating them. DNA of the CDR3: TGTGCCTGGAGTGGTCAAGGGCGGAGGACTGGCTACACCTTC. Protein product: CAWSGQGRRTGYTF.

Comment on this clonotype: Being one base from a much bigger clone, this may be a read error. Here the CDR3 omits its conserved ending phenylalanine or tryptophan, so a read error is the likely source. This sequence joins TRBV4-1 and TRBJ2-7; 7 nucleotides agree with TRBD1. The CDR3 has 14 residues. Germline CDR1 and CDR2: MGHRA and YSYEKL. With V trimmed by 2 bases and J by 3 bases, 4 bases remained unmatched. The CDR3 sequence: CASSQPTGHYEQYL. For the CDR3, the DNA is TGCGCCAGCAGCCAACCGACAGGGCACTACGAGCAGTACCTC.

This clonotype has at least ten counts. The rearrangement uses TRBV27 and TRBJ2-3, with D tentatively TRBD2 (6 bases). There are 15 residues in the CDR3. CDR1 is MNHEY, CDR2 SMNVEV, per germline (reference sequence). V dropped 1 base and J dropped 4 bases, with 12 bases sitting between them. CDR3 bases: TGTGCCAGCAGTTTATTGGTGGAGGGGCCAGATACGCAGTATTTT. It yields the protein CASSLLVEGPDTQYF.

Ten or more counts support this clonotype. V is TRBV7-3 and J is TRBJ2-1; possibly TRBD1 or TRBD2 for D (5 bases each). This CDR3 is 13 amino acids long. V dropped 5 bases and J dropped 8 bases, with 13 bases sitting between them. The V gene's germline CDR1 is SGHTA and CDR2 FQGTGA. CDR3 amino acids: CASSVNVGDEQFF. CDR3 nucleotides: TGTGCCAGCAGCGTTAATGTGGGGGATGAGCAGTTCTTC.